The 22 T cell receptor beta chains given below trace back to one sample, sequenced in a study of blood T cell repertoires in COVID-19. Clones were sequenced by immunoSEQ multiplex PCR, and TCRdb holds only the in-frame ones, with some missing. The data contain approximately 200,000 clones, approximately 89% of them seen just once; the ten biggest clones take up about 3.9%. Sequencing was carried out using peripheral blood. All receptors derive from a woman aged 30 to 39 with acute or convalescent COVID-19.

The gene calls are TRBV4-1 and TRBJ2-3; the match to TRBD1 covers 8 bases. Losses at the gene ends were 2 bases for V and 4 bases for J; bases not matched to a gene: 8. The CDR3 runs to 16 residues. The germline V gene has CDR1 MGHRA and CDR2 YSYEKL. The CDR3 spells CASSQFSSGGADTQYF. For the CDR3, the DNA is TGCGCCAGCAGCCAATTTTCCTCAGGGGGCGCAGATACGCAGTATTTT.

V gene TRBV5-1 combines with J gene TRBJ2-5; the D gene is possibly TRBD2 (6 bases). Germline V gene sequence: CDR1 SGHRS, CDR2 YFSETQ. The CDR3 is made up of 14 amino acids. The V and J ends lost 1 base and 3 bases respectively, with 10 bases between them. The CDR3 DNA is TGCGCCAGCAGCTTGTCGGGGGTTAAAGAGACCCAGTACTTC. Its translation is CASSLSGVKETQYF.

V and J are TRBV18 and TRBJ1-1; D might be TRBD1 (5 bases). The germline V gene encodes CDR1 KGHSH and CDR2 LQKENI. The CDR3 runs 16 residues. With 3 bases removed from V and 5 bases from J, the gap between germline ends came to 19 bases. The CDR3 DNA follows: TGTGCCAGCTCACCCAACACAGCTAGAGGACAAACTGAAGCTTTCTTT. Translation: CASSPNTARGQTEAFF.

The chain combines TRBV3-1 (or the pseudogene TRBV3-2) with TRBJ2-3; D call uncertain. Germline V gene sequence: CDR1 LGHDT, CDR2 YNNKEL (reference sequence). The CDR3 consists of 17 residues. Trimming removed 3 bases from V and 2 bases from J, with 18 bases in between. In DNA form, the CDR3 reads TGTGCCAGCAGCCACAGATTGGCGGTTGGGTCCACAGATACGCAGTATTTT. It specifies CASSHRLAVGSTDTQYF.

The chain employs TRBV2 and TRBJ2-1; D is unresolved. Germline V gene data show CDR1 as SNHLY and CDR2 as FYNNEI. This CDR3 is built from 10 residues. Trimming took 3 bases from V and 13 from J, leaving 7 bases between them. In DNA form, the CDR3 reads TGTGCCAGCAGTGAGAGTTCCCAGTTCTTC. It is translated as CASSESSQFF.

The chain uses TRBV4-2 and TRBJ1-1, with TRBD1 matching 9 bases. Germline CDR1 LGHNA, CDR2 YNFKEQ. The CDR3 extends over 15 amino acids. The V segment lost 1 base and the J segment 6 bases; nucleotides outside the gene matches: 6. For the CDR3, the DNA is TGTGCCAGCAGCCAAGGGGACAGGGCGCGCGCTGAAGCTTTCTTT. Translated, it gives CASSQGDRARAEAFF.

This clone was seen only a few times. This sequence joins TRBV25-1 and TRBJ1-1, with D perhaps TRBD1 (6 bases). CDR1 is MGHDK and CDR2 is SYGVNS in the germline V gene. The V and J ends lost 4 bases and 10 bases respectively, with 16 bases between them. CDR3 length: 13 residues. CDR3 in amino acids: CASSGGPWSLAFF. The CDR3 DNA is TGTGCCAGCAGTGGGGGGCCCTGGTCCCTAGCTTTCTTT.

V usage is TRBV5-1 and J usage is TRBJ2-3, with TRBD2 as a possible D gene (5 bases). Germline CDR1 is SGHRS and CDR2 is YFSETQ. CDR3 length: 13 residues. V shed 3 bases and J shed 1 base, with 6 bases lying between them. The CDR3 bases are TGCGCCAGCAGCTCGGAGGGCACAGATACGCAGTATTTT. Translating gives CASSSEGTDTQYF.

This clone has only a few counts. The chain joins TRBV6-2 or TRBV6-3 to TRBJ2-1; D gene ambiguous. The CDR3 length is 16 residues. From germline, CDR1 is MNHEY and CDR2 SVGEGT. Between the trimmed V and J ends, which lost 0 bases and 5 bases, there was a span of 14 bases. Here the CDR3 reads CASSYSSEMLDNEQFF. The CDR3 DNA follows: TGTGCCAGCAGTTACTCGTCTGAGATGCTCGACAATGAGCAGTTCTTC.

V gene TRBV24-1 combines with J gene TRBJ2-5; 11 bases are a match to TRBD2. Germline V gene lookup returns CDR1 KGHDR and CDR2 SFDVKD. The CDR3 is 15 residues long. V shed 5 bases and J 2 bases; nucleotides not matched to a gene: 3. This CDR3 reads CATSGVAGGQETQYF. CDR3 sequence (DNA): TGTGCCACCAGTGGGGTAGCGGGAGGGCAAGAGACCCAGTACTTC.

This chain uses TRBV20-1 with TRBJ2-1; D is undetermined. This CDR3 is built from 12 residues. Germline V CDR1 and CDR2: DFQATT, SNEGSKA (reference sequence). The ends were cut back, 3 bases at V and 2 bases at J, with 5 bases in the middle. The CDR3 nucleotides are TGCAGTGCTAGTGTAGCCTACAATGAGCAGTTCTTC. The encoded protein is CSASVAYNEQFF.

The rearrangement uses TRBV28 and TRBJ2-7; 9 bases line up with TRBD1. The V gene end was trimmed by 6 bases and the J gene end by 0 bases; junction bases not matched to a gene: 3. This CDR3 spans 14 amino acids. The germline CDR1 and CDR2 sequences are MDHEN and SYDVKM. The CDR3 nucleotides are TGTGCCAGCAGGGGGACAGGGAGCTCCTACGAGCAGTACTTC. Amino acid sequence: CASRGTGSSYEQYF.

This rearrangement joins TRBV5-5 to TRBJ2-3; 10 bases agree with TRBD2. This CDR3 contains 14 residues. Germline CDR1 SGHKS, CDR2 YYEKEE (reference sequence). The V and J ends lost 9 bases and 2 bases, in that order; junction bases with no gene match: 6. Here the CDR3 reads CAIQREGPTDTQYF. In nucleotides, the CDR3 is TGTGCCATTCAGCGGGAGGGCCCCACAGATACGCAGTATTTT.

DNA of the CDR3: TGTGCCAGCAGTGACAGGGGCGGGGGGATAAATCAGCCCCAGCATTTT. Its protein is CASSDRGGGINQPQHF. V is TRBV2 and J is TRBJ1-5; D is possibly TRBD1 (6 bases). Trimming cost V 3 bases and J 4 bases, with 16 bases left between them. Germline V CDR1 and CDR2: SNHLY, FYNNEI. This CDR3 contains 16 residues.

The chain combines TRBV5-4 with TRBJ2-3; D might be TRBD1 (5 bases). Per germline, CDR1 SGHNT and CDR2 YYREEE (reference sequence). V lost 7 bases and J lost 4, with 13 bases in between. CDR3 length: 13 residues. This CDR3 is CASWGRASDTQYF. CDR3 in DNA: TGTGCCAGCTGGGGCAGGGCATCAGATACGCAGTATTTT.

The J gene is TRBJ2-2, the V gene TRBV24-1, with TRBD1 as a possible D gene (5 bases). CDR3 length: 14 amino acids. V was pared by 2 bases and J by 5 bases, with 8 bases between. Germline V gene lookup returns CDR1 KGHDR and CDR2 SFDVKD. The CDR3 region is CATSDSRTTGELFF. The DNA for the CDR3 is TGTGCCACCAGTGATTCTAGGACAACCGGGGAGCTGTTTTTT.

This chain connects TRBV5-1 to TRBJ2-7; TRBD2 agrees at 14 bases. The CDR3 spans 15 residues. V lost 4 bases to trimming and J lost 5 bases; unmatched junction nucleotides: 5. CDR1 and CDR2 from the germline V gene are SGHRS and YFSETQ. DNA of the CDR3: TGCGCCAGCAGCGTGGGACTAGCGGGAGTAGACGAGCAGTACTTC. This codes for CASSVGLAGVDEQYF.

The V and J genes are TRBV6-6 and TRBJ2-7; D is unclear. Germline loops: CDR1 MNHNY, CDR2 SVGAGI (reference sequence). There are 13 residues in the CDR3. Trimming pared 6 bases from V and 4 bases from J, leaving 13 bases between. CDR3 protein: CASRRVPDYEQYF. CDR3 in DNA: TGTGCCAGCAGGCGCGTCCCCGATTACGAGCAGTACTTC.

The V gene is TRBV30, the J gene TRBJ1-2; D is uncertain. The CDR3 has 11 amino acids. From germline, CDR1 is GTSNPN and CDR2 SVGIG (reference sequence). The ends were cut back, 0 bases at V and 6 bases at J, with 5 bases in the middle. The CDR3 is CAWSVSHGYTF. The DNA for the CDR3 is TGTGCCTGGAGTGTTTCTCATGGCTACACCTTC.

The CDR3, as DNA: TGTGCCAGCAGCCATACGACAGACACTGAAGCTTTCTTT. Encoded protein: CASSHTTDTEAFF. This chain connects TRBV3-1 (or the pseudogene TRBV3-2) to TRBJ1-1; possibly TRBD1 for D (5 bases). CDR1 and CDR2 from the germline V gene are LGHDT and YNNKEL (reference sequence). Trimming took 3 bases from V and 3 from J, leaving 8 bases between them. The CDR3 extends over 13 amino acids.

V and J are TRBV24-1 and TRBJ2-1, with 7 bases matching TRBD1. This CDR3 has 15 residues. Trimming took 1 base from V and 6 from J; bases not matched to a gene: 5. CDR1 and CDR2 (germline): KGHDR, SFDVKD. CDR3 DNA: TGTGCCACCAGTGATTTCCGGGACAGCGGCAATGAGCAGTTCTTC. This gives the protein CATSDFRDSGNEQFF.

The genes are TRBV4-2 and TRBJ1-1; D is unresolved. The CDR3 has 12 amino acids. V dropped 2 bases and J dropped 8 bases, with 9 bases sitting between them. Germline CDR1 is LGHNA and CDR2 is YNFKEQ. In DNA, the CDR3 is TGTGCCAGCAGCCAAAAACACCACGAAGCTTTCTTT. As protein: CASSQKHHEAFF.